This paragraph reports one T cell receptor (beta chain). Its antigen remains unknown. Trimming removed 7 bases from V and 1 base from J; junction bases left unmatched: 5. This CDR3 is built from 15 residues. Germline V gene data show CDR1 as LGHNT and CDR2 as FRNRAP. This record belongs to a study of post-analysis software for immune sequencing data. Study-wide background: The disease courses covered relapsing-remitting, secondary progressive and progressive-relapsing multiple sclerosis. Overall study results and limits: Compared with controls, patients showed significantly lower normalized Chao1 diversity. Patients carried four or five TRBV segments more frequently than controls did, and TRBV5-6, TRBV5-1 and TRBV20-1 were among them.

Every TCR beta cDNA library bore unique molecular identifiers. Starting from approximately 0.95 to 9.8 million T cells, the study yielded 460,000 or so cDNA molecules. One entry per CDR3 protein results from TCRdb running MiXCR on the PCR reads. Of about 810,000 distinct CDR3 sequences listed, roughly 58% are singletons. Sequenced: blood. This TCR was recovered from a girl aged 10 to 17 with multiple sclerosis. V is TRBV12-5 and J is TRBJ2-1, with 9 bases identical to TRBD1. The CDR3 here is CASAGTGSSYNEQFF. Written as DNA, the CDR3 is TGTGCTAGTGCGGGGACAGGGAGTTCCTACAATGAGCAGTTCTTC.